The rows below give T cell receptor beta chains drawn from one sample of a study of blood T cell repertoires in COVID-19. Sequenced by immunoSEQ multiplex PCR; TCRdb stores in-frame clones only, minus some. The sample includes roughly 150,000 clones, around 79% of them seen just once. The sample taken for sequencing was peripheral blood. These receptors all stem from a man in his forties or fifties with active or convalescent COVID-19. CDR3s include the opening cysteine and the closing phenylalanine or tryptophan. The order of the fields is D gene, J gene, clone size, V gene, CDR3 DNA, CDR3 protein. The D gene is left open where the match is weak. Not all rows give a size; the values are once, few, many and, for expanded clones, a class.

TRBD1 TRBJ2-5 once TRBV2 TGTGCCAGCAGTGGGGACAGGGGAGAGACCCAGTACTTC CASSGDRGETQYF
TRBD2 TRBJ2-5 . TRBV7-6 TGTGCCAGCAGCTTGGCTAGCGGGAGGGCGGAGACCCAGTACTTC CASSLASGRAETQYF
TRBD1 TRBJ1-4 . TRBV27 TGTGCCAGCAGTTTAGGGACAGGGAATGAAAAACTGTTTTTT CASSLGTGNEKLFF
. TRBJ2-5 few TRBV9 TGTGCCAGCAGCGCGCGCCGACAGGGAGGCCAAGAGACCCAGTACTTC CASSARRQGGQETQYF
. TRBJ2-5 . TRBV7-3 TGTGCCAGCAGCTTAATGGGGCGGAAAGAGACCCAGTACTTC CASSLMGRKETQYF
. TRBJ2-2 . TRBV5-1 TGCGCCAGCAGCACCGCCTGGGGGCTGGGCGGGGAGCTGTTTTTT CASSTAWGLGGELFF
TRBD1 TRBJ1-5 . TRBV2 TGTGCCAGCCGACAGGGTTTCAATCAGCCCCAGCATTTT CASRQGFNQPQHF
. TRBJ1-5 . TRBV5-4 TGTGCCAGCAGCTTGATTGACAGGCCCAATCAGCCCCAGCATTTT CASSLIDRPNQPQHF
. TRBJ1-6 . TRBV6-5 TGTGCCAGCTGTCGGGGGAGTAATTCACCCCTCCACTTT CASCRGSNSPLHF
. TRBJ2-1 . TRBV7-3 TGTGCCAGCAGCTTAGGGCACAATGAGCAGTTCTTC CASSLGHNEQFF
. TRBJ2-2 . TRBV7-8 TGTGCCAGCAGCTCTCGAAACGTCGGGGCCGGGGAGCTGTTTTTT CASSSRNVGAGELFF
. TRBJ2-1 . TRBV19 TGTGCCAGTAGTATCGGTTGGCGGAACAATGAGCAGTTCTTC CASSIGWRNNEQFF
TRBD1 TRBJ2-2 . TRBV5-6 TGTGCCAGCAGCGCGGGGACAGGGGCCGGGGAGCTGTTTTTT CASSAGTGAGELFF
TRBD2 TRBJ2-3 . TRBV27 TGTGCCAGCAGTTTATTAGCGGGAGGGGGGGTAAGGGATACGCAGTATTTT CASSLLAGGGVRDTQYF
TRBD1 TRBJ2-6 . TRBV7-2 TGTGCCAGCAGCCAAATAACAGGGGCTTCCGGGGCCAACGTCCTGACTTTC CASSQITGASGANVLTF
. TRBJ2-3 few TRBV15 TGTGCCACCAGCAGAGGAGGCCAGATCACAGATACGCAGTATTTT CATSRGGQITDTQYF
TRBD2 TRBJ2-1 . TRBV10-2 TGCGCCAGCTACGGACTAGCGCATTACAATGAGCAGTTCTTC CASYGLAHYNEQFF